In its sample, the clone carrying this T cell receptor beta chain was seen many times. The sample is drawn from a study of blood T cells in healthy people across ages. This CDR3 spans 12 amino acids. V lost 6 bases, J lost 9 bases, and 9 bases lay in between. In germline, CDR1 is ENHRY, CDR2 SYGVKD. A second PCR of about 7 to 12 cycles used a sample-barcoded 5' primer and a J-beta primer mix. Each CDR3 protein gets one entry after TCRdb re-called the 5' RACE reads with MiXCR. This sample has more than 750,000 distinct CDR3 sequences, with 25% to 30% found just once. This sample was also put to use in a study of T cells of mothers and their children.

The chain recombines TRBV10-3 with TRBJ1-6, with TRBD1 as a possible D gene (5 bases). The clonotype originates from a woman in her forties in good health. Sequenced sample: blood. DNA for the CDR3: TGTGCCATCAGGGACATCGGTTCACCCCTCCACTTT. Encoded protein: CAIRDIGSPLHF.